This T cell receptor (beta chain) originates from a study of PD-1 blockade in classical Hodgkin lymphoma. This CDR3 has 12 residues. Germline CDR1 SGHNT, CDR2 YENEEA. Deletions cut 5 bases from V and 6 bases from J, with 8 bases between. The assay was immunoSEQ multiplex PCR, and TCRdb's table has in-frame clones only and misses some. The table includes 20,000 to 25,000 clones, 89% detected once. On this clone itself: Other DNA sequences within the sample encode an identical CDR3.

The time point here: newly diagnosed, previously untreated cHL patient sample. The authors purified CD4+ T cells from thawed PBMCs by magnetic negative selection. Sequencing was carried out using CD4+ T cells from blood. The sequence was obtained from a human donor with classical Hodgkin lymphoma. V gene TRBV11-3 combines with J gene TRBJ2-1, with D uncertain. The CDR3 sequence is CASSLDRNEQFF. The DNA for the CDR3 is TGTGCCAGCAGCCTGGACCGCAATGAGCAGTTCTTC.